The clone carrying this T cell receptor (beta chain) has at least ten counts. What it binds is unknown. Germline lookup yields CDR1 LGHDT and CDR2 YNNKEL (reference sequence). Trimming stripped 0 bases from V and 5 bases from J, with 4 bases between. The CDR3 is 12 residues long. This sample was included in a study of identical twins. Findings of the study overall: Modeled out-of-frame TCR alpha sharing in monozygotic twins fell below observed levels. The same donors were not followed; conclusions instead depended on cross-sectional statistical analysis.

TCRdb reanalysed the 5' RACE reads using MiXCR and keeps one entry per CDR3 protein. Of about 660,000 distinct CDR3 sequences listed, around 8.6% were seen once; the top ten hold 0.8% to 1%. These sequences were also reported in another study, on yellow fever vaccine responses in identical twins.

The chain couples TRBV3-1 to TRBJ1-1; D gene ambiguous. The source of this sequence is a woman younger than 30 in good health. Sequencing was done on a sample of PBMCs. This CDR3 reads CASSQDGTEAFF. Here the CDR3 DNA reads TGTGCCAGCAGCCAAGATGGTACTGAAGCTTTCTTT.